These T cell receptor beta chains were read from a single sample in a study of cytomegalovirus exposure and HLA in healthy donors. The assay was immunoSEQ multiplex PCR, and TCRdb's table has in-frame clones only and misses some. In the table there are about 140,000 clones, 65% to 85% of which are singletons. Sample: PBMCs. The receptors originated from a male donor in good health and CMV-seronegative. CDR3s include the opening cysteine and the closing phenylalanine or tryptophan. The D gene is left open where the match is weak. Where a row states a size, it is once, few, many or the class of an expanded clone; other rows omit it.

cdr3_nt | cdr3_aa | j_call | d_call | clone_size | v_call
TGTGCCAGCGCCTTAAGCGGGACCTTCACAGATACGCAGTATTTT | CASALSGTFTDTQYF | TRBJ2-3 | TRBD2 | . | TRBV14
TGTGCTAGCCTGCGCGGGGGGCGAGAGACCCAGTACTTC | CASLRGGRETQYF | TRBJ2-5 | TRBD2 | . | TRBV12-5
TGTGCCAGCAGCTCGCTACAGGGGGCAGGAAACACCATATATTTT | CASSSLQGAGNTIYF | TRBJ1-3 | TRBD1 | . | TRBV11-2
TGTGCCAGCAGGGTAGCGGATACGCAGTATTTT | CASRVADTQYF | TRBJ2-3 | . | . | TRBV5-6
TGTGCCTGGATTTCAGCGGGGTACGAGCAGTACTTC | CAWISAGYEQYF | TRBJ2-7 | TRBD2 | . | TRBV30
TGTGCCAGCAGCCCCGAGGGGGGGCCCTACGAGCAGTACTTC | CASSPEGGPYEQYF | TRBJ2-7 | . | . | TRBV7-9
TGTGCCAGCAGCTCTTACCCTAGCGGGAGTCCCCACGAGCAGTACTTC | CASSSYPSGSPHEQYF | TRBJ2-7 | TRBD2 | . | TRBV5-6
TGTGCCAGTGAGGAGCGACCAAACACCGGGGAGCTGTTTTTT | CASEERPNTGELFF | TRBJ2-2 | . | . | TRBV19
TGTGCCAGCTCGGCCGTTCATGGGGGCGGGACTACTCAAGAGACCCAGTACTTC | CASSAVHGGGTTQETQYF | TRBJ2-5 | . | few | TRBV18
TGTGCCAGCAGTTCGGCAGGCCTCGTCTATGGCTACACCTTC | CASSSAGLVYGYTF | TRBJ1-2 | . | . | TRBV27
TGTGCCATCAGCATTAGTACCTCAACTAATGAAAAACTGTTTTTT | CAISISTSTNEKLFF | TRBJ1-4 | . | . | TRBV10-3
TGTGCCAGCAGACCTAAACAGGCGCAACTAAAAGAGACCCAGTACTTC | CASRPKQAQLKETQYF | TRBJ2-5 | . | . | TRBV28
TGTGCCAGTAGTACCCATGGCGGGGGCGAGCAGTACTTC | CASSTHGGGEQYF | TRBJ2-7 | TRBD2 | few | TRBV19
TGTGCCAGCAGTCTAACGGGACTTCCCCACGCGGCCCAGTACTTC | CASSLTGLPHAAQYF | TRBJ2-5 | . | once | TRBV27
TGCGCCAGCAGCCAAGAGAGCGAATTCGCGGGGTACGAGCAGTACTTC | CASSQESEFAGYEQYF | TRBJ2-7 | . | . | TRBV4-3
TGTGCCAGCAGTCCTACTTTTGGAGGTGAAAAACTGTTTTTT | CASSPTFGGEKLFF | TRBJ1-4 | . | . | TRBV28
TGTGCCAGCAGTTTACCAGGTGTAGGTCAGCCCCAGCATTTT | CASSLPGVGQPQHF | TRBJ1-5 | . | . | TRBV27
TGTGCCAGCAGTTACCGCGCAGGGGCCACTGAAGCTTTCTTT | CASSYRAGATEAFF | TRBJ1-1 | . | . | TRBV6-5
TGTGCCAGCAGTCCCAGACTAGCGGGAGAAGGTACGCAGTATTTT | CASSPRLAGEGTQYF | TRBJ2-3 | TRBD2 | few | TRBV28
TGTGCCAGCAGCTTACGAGGGTTGGACAATGAGCAGTTCTTC | CASSLRGLDNEQFF | TRBJ2-1 | . | . | TRBV7-2
TGTGCCAGCAGTTATTCAGGGGTTGGAAACACCATATATTTT | CASSYSGVGNTIYF | TRBJ1-3 | . | . | TRBV6-6
TGTGCCTGGAGTGTCGGCACAGATACGCAGTATTTT | CAWSVGTDTQYF | TRBJ2-3 | . | few | TRBV30
TGTGCCAGTAGTATCTGGGGAGGTCAGCCCCAGCATTTT | CASSIWGGQPQHF | TRBJ1-5 | . | . | TRBV19
TGTGCCAGCAGCGTCGGAACCTTCGACAAGAGCTACACCTTC | CASSVGTFDKSYTF | TRBJ1-2 | . | . | TRBV7-9
TGTGCCAGCAGCTTAGAACTAGCGGGAGGATACAATGAGCAGTTCTTC | CASSLELAGGYNEQFF | TRBJ2-1 | TRBD2 | . | TRBV7-8
TGTGCCAGCAGCCAACAGGGGTCCCCGGGGGAGCAGTACTTC | CASSQQGSPGEQYF | TRBJ2-7 | TRBD1 | . | TRBV5-4
TGTGCCAGCAGCGCCTCCCCAGCGGGAGGGACAAATGAGCAGTTCTTC | CASSASPAGGTNEQFF | TRBJ2-1 | TRBD2 | . | TRBV5-4
TGTGCCAGCAGCTTGGGGACAGGGGGCACAAGTAACTATGGCTACACCTTC | CASSLGTGGTSNYGYTF | TRBJ1-2 | TRBD1 | . | TRBV7-8
TGTGCCAGCAGTTTATCGGCTAGCGGGATGGAGACCCAGTACTTC | CASSLSASGMETQYF | TRBJ2-5 | TRBD2 | few | TRBV27
TGCGCCAGCAGCCAAGATCGGTCCACAGATACGCAGTATTTT | CASSQDRSTDTQYF | TRBJ2-3 | . | . | TRBV4-3
TGTGCCAGCAGTCGAGACTTTGCATCTAGCACAGATACGCAGTATTTT | CASSRDFASSTDTQYF | TRBJ2-3 | . | . | TRBV27
TGTGCCACCCCCTCCCGGGGACAAACCACCGGGGAGCTGTTTTTT | CATPSRGQTTGELFF | TRBJ2-2 | . | . | TRBV6-6
TGCAGCGTTGGTACTGGGGCGGGAATAGCCAAAAACATTCAGTACTTC | CSVGTGAGIAKNIQYF | TRBJ2-4 | . | . | TRBV29-1
TGTGCCAGCAGTGGTACTAACTCCTACGAGCAGTACTTC | CASSGTNSYEQYF | TRBJ2-7 | . | . | TRBV6-1
TGTGCCAGCAGCTTAGGGACTAGCGGGACCAACTCCTACGAGCAGTACTTC | CASSLGTSGTNSYEQYF | TRBJ2-7 | TRBD2 | once | TRBV7-8
TGTGCCAGCAGTGTCCTGCGATACGAGCAGTACTTC | CASSVLRYEQYF | TRBJ2-7 | . | . | TRBV28
TGCGCCAATTGGGGTCAGGGAAAGCAGTACTTC | CANWGQGKQYF | TRBJ2-7 | . | . | TRBV5-1
TGTGCCTGGAGTGTTGGTCTAGCGGGATCAGTAAACATTCAGTACTTC | CAWSVGLAGSVNIQYF | TRBJ2-4 | TRBD2 | . | TRBV30
TGTGCCTGGAGTTTTAGTCGGACTAGCGGATTCTACAATGAGCAGTTCTTC | CAWSFSRTSGFYNEQFF | TRBJ2-1 | TRBD2 | . | TRBV30
TGCGCCAGCAGCTATGAGAGGTTCCGCTCCTACGAGCAGTACTTC | CASSYERFRSYEQYF | TRBJ2-7 | . | . | TRBV4-3
TGTGCCTGCCCCCCGGGACTAGCGGGATCCGGGGAGCTGTTTTTT | CACPPGLAGSGELFF | TRBJ2-2 | TRBD2 | . | TRBV30
TGTGCCAGCAGCTTTATGACAGATTCCTATCAGCCCCAGCATTTT | CASSFMTDSYQPQHF | TRBJ1-5 | . | . | TRBV5-6
TGCGCCAGCAGCCAAGAGGACTTTGGGGATGAGCAGTTCTTC | CASSQEDFGDEQFF | TRBJ2-1 | . | . | TRBV4-3
TGTGCCAGCAGCTTGGGGGGGGGACAGGGGGCTTCATCCCACTATGGCTACACCTTC | CASSLGGGQGASSHYGYTF | TRBJ1-2 | TRBD1 | few | TRBV5-4
TGCAGCGTACTACTAGTATCTTCCGGGGAGCTGTTTTTT | CSVLLVSSGELFF | TRBJ2-2 | . | . | TRBV29-1
TGTGCCAGCAGTTTCCAGTCGCAGGGATACGAGCAGTACTTC | CASSFQSQGYEQYF | TRBJ2-7 | . | once | TRBV27
TGTGCCAGCAGCTTAGACTCTCTTAACAATGAGCAGTTCTTC | CASSLDSLNNEQFF | TRBJ2-1 | . | once | TRBV11-3
TGCGCCAGCAGCCAAGTGTCGGACAGCTTCTATGGCTACACCTTC | CASSQVSDSFYGYTF | TRBJ1-2 | . | . | TRBV4-3
TGTGCCAGTAGTCTTGGTGGCCGAGCGGGAGTGAATGAGCAGTTCTTC | CASSLGGRAGVNEQFF | TRBJ2-1 | TRBD2 | few | TRBV19
TGCAGCGTTGAACGAGGACAGATGAACACTGAAGCTTTCTTT | CSVERGQMNTEAFF | TRBJ1-1 | . | few | TRBV29-1
TGTGCCATCAGTTTACCCCGGACAGGGGTCACAGATACGCAGTATTTT | CAISLPRTGVTDTQYF | TRBJ2-3 | TRBD1 | . | TRBV10-3
TGTGCCAGCTCACCAGTGGGGACAGTACTCATGAACACTGAAGCTTTCTTT | CASSPVGTVLMNTEAFF | TRBJ1-1 | TRBD1 | . | TRBV18
TGTGCCAGCGGGGGGTTGGGGGGGACAGATACGCAGTATTTT | CASGGLGGTDTQYF | TRBJ2-3 | TRBD2 | . | TRBV6-5
TGTGCCAGCAGCTTTGCAGGGGGCGGCCAGTACTTC | CASSFAGGGQYF | TRBJ2-7 | TRBD1 | once | TRBV5-6
TGTGCCAGCTCACGAGACAGGGCCACTGAAGCTTTCTTT | CASSRDRATEAFF | TRBJ1-1 | TRBD1 | . | TRBV18